This record concerns one TCR beta chain sequence. The sample is drawn from a study of blood T cell repertoires in COVID-19. About the study: Whether acute or convalescent, the COVID-19 samples came from the United States, Italy and Spain. T cells, B-cell-depleted T cells, or PBMCs provided the cDNA or gDNA that served as material.

Germline V gene sequence: CDR1 SGHAT, CDR2 FQNNGV. This CDR3 region has 13 residues. Trimming cost V 3 bases and J 0 bases, with 5 bases left between them. Per the study methods: Using reference gene primer amplification, nucleated cell counts were estimated. Some clones are missing from TCRdb's copy, which holds only in-frame ones; the method was immunoSEQ multiplex PCR. That table gives V, J and clone size, and the DNA gave D and trimming. In the table there are tens of thousands of clones, roughly 79% of which are singletons. One Seattle source followed patients from active infection through their disease course.

The TCR originated in a man aged 80 or over with COVID-19, enrolled during active disease. The source material was peripheral blood. The V call is TRBV11-2, the J call TRBJ1-1; D call uncertain. The CDR3 region has the DNA TGTGCCAGCAGCTTTAGAATGAACACTGAAGCTTTCTTT. This gives the protein CASSFRMNTEAFF.